The entry below gives a single TCR beta chain sequence along with its context. What it recognizes is unknown. Methods used by the authors: For the immunoSEQ data, sequences were junction-only without quality scores, so filtering differed. TCRdb's table, derived via immunoSEQ multiplex PCR, lists solely in-frame clones and lacks some. The DNA was the basis for D and trimming; V, J and clone size are from that table. This table has about 2.3 million clones, about 90% appearing once. CD4+ cells were split into CD45RA+ naive and CD45RA-negative memory subsets. This specimen belongs to a study of shared clonotypes between healthy human individuals. Turning to the study itself: The cohort had two women and a few men, ages 18 to 49.

The CDR3 runs 14 residues. Study observations and caveats: Rarefaction curves obtained for sorted subsets showed sequencing incomplete despite large depth.

The clonotype was recovered from a man younger than 35 in good health. Some clones in this sample may be carry-over from other donors' samples. This chain uses TRBV12-2 with TRBJ1-1. TRBV12-2 is annotated as a pseudogene. The sequenced material came from naive CD4+ T cells from PBMCs. This sample's subset: CD45RA+ positively selected. CDR3 in amino acids: CASQNQEVGTEAFF. CDR3 bases: TGTGCAAGTCAGAACCAGGAGGTAGGAACTGAAGCTTTCTTT.